This entry is about one T cell receptor beta chain. Its antigen is undetermined. This sample is drawn from a study of cytomegalovirus exposure and HLA in healthy donors. Study findings and constraints: Researchers reported that three CMV-associated chains were confirmed in vitro as CMV antigen-specific. In terms of immune exposure information, only CMV serostatus was available.

13 Jbeta primers and 60 Vbeta primers were used for the PCR. Per the original data handling: Later, about 80 million unique TCR beta chains were counted in an analysis, and roughly 11 million of them were shared. Repertoires were generated with immunoSEQ multiplex PCR, while TCRdb's copy carries only in-frame clones and drops some. V, J and clone size derive from that table, while D and trimming were established from the DNA sequence. This table has about 100,000 clones, 77% appearing once. The CDR3 consists of 15 residues. Losses at the gene ends were 4 bases for V and 7 bases for J; bases not matched to a gene: 10. The germline gives CDR1 MNHNS, CDR2 SASEGT.

What was sequenced was PBMCs. V and J are TRBV6-1 and TRBJ1-5; the match to TRBD1 covers 7 bases. This clonotype was obtained from a male donor in good health and CMV-seronegative. This CDR3 is CASSGWTGSGQPQHF. The CDR3 bases are TGTGCCAGCAGTGGATGGACAGGTTCGGGGCAGCCCCAGCATTTT.